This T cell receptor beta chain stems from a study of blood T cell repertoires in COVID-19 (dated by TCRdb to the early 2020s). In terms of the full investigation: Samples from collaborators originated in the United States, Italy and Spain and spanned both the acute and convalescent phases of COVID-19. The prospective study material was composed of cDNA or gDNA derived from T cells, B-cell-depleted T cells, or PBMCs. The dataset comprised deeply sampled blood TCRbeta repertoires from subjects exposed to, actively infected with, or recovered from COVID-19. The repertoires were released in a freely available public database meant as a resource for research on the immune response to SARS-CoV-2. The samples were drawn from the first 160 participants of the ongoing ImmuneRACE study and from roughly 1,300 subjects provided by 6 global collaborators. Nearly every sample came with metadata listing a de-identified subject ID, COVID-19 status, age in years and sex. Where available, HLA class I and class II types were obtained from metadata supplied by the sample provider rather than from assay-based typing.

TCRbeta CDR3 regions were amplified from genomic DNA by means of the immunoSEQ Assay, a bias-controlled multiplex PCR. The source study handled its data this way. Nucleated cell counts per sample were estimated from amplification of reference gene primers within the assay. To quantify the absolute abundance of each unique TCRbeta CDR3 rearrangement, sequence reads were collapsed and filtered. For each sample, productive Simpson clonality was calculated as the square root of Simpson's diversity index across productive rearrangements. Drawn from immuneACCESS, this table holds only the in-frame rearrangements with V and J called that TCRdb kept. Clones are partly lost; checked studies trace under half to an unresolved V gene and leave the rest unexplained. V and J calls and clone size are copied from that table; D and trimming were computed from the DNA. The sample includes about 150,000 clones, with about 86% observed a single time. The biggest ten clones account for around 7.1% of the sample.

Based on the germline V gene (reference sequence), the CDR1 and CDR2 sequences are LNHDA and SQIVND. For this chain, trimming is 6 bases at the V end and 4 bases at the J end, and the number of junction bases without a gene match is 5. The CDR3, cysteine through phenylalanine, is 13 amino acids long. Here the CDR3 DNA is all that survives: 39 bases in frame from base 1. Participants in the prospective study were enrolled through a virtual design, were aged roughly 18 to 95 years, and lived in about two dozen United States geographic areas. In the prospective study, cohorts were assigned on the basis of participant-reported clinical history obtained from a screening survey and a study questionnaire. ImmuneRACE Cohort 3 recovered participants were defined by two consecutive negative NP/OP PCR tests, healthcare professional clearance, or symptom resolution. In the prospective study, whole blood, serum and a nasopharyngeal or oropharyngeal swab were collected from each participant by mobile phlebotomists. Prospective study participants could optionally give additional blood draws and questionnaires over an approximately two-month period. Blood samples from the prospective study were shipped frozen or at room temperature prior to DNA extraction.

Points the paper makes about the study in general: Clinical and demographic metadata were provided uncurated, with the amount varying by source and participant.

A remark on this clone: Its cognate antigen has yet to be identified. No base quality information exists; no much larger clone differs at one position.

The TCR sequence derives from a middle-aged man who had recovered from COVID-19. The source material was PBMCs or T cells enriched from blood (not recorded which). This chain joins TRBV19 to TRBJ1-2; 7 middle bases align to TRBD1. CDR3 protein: CASREQGIYGYTF. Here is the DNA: TGTGCCAGTAGGGAACAGGGGATCTATGGCTACACCTTC.